This T cell receptor (beta chain) was sequenced in a study of blood T cell repertoires in COVID-19. CDR3 size: 18 residues. Trimming took off 0 bases at V and 8 bases at J, with 26 bases between the two ends. Germline assignment: CDR1 SGHTS and CDR2 YDEGEE. Generated by immunoSEQ multiplex PCR, the TCRdb table keeps only in-frame clones and is missing some. The data contain nearly 250,000 clones, about 82% of them seen just once; the ten biggest clones take up about 9.1%. V usage is TRBV5-8 and J usage is TRBJ1-1; the D is unclear. Sequencing used PBMCs or T cells enriched from blood (not recorded which). This TCR was recovered from a woman in her forties or fifties with acute COVID-19. The CDR3 DNA reads as TGTGCCAGCAGCTTGGCCTCATGGAGGGTGGTGGCCGGAGGGGAAGCTTTCTTT. This translates into CASSLASWRVVAGGEAFF.